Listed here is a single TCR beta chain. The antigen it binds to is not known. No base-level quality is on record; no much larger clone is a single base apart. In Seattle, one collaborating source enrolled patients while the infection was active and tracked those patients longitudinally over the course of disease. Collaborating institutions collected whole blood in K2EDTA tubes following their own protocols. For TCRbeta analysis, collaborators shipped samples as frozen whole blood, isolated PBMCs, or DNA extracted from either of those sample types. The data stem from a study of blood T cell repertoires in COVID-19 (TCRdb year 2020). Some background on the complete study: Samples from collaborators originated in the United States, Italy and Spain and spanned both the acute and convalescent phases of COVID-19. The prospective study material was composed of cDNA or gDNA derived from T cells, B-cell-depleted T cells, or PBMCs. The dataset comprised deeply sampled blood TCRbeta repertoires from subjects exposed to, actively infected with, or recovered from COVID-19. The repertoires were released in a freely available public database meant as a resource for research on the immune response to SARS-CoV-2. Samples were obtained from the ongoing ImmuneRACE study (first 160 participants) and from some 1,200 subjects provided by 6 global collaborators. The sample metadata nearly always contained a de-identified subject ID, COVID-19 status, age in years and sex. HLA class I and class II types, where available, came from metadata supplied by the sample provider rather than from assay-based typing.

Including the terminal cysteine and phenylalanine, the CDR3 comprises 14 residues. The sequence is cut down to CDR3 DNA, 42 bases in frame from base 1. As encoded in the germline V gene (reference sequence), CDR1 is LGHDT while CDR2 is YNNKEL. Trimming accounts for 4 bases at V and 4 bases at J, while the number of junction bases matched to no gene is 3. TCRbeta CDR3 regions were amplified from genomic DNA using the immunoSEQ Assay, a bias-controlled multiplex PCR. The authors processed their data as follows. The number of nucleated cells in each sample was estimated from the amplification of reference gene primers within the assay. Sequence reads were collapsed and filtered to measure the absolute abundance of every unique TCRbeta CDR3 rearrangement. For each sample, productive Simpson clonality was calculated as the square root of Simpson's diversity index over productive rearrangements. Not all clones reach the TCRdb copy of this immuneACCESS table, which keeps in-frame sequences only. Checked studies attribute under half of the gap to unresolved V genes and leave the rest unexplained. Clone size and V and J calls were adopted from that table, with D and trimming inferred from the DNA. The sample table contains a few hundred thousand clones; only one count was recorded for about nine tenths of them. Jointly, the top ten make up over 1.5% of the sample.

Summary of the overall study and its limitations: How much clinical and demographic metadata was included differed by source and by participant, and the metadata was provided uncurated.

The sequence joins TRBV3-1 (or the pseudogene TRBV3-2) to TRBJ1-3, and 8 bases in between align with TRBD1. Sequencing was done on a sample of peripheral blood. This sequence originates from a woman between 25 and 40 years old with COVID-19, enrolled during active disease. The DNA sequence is TGTGCCAGCAGCCCCCGGACAGGGGGAAACACCATATATTTT. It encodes CASSPRTGGNTIYF.